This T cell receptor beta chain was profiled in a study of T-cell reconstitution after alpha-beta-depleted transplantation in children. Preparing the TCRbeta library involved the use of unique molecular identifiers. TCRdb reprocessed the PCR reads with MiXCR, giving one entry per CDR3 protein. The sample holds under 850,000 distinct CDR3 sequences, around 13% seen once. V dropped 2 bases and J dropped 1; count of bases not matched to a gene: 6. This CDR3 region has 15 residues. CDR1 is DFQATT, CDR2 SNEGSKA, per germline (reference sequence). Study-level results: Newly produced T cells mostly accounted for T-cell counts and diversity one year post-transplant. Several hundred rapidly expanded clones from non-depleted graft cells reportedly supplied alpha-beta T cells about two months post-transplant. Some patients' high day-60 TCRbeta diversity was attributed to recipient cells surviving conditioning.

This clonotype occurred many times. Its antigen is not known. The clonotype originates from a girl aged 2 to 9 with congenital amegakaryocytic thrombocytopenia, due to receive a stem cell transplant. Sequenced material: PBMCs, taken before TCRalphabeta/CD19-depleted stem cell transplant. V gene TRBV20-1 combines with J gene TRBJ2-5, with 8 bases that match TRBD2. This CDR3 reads CSARPSGRTQETQYF. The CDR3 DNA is TGCAGTGCTAGACCTAGCGGGCGAACCCAAGAGACCCAGTACTTC.